This T cell receptor (beta chain) was retrieved from a study of T cells expressing NK-cell markers. Germline V gene lookup returns CDR1 DFQATT and CDR2 SNEGSKA (reference sequence). The CDR3 loop spans 13 amino acids. Points from the study as a whole: In a handful of donors, these clonotypes also led the CD3+CD56-NKG2C+ fraction.

With regard to this clonotype: Its specificity is unknown.

5'RACE template switching with UMIs produced the TCR beta cDNA. TCRdb reanalyzed the 5' RACE reads, giving one entry per CDR3 protein sequence and no DNA. Here the sample table reports 400,000 to 450,000 distinct CDR3 sequences. The sample consisted of blood T cells: a sorted CD56 or NKG2C T cell subset, CD4+ or CD8+ T cells, or bulk PBMC T cells (not recorded which). The source is a woman aged 18 to 75 in good health. This chain uses TRBV20-1 with TRBJ2-2; TCRdb names TRBD2, which stays unverified in the absence of DNA. CDR3 in amino acids: CSARLAGTGELFF.